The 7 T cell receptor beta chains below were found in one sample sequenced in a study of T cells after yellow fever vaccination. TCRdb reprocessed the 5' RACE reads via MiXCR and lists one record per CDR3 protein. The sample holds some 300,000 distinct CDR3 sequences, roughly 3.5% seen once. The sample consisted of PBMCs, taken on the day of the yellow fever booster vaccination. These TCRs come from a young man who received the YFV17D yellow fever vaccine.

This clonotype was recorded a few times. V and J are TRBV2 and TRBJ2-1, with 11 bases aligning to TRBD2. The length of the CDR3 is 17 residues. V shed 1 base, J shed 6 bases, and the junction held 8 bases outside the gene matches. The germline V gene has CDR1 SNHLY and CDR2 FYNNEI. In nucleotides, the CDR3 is TGTGCCAGCAGTGAAGGAAAGGGACTAGCGGCGATCAATGAGCAGTTCTTC. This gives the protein CASSEGKGLAAINEQFF.

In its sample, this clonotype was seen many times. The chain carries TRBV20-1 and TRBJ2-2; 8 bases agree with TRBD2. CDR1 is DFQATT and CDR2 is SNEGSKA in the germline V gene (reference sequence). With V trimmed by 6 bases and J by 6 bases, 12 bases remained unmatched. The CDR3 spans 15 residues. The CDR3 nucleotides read TGCAGTGCCTTCCGGGGGGGAGTCTCCCCCGGGGAGCTGTTTTTT. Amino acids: CSAFRGGVSPGELFF.

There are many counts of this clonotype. CDR3 loop: CASRVGGGEQYF. The CDR3 DNA is TGTGCCAGCAGGGTGGGGGGAGGCGAGCAGTACTTC. The rearrangement joins TRBV2 to TRBJ2-7, with D perhaps TRBD2 (6 bases). CDR3 length: 12 amino acids. From germline, CDR1 is SNHLY and CDR2 FYNNEI. V lost 6 bases to trimming and J lost 6 bases, with 12 bases between them.

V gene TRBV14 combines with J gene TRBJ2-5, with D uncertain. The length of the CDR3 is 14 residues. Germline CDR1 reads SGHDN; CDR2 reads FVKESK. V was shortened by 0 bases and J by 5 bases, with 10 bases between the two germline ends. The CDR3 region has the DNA TGTGCCAGCAGCCAAGAACAAGGGTTGGAGACCCAGTACTTC. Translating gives CASSQEQGLETQYF.

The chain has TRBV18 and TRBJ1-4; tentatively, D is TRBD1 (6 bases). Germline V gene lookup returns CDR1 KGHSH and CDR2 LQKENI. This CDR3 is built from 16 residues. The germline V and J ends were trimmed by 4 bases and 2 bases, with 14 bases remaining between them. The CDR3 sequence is CASSLNRVSTNEKLFF. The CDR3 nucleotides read TGTGCCAGCTCACTCAACAGGGTGTCGACTAATGAAAAACTGTTTTTT.

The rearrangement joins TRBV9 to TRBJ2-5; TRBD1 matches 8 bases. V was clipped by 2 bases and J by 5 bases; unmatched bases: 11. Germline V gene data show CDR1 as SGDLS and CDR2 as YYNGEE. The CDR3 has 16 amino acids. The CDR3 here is CASSVSPRDRRETQYF. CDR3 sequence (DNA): TGTGCCAGCAGCGTCTCCCCCCGGGACAGGCGGGAGACCCAGTACTTC.

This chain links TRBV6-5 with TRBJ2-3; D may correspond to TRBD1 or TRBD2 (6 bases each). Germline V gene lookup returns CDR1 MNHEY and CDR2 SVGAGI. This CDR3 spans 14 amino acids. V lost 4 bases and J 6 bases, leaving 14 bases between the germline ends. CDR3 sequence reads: CASSLEGGRDTQYF. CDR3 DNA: TGTGCCAGCAGTTTAGAGGGGGGACGGGATACGCAGTATTTT.